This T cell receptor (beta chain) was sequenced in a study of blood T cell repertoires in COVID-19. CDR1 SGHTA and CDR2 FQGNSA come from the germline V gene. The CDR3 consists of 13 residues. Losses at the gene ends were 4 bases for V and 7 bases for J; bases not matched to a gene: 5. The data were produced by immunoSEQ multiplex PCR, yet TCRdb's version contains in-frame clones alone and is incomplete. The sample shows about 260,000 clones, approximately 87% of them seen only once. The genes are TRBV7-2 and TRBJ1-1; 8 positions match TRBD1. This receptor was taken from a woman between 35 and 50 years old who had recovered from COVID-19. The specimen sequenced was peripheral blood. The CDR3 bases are TGTGCCAGCAGCTCCCGACAGGGGTATGAAGCTTTCTTT. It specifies CASSSRQGYEAFF.